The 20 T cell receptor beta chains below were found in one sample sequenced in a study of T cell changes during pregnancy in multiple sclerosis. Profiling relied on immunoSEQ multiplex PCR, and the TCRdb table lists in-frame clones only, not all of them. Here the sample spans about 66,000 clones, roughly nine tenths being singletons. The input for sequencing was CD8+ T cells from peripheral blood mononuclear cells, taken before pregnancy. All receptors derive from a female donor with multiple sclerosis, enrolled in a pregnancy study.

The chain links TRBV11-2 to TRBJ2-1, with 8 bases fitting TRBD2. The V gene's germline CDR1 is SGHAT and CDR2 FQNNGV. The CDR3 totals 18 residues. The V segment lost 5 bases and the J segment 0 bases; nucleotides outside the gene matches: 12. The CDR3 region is CASSETRLGLGSYNEQFF. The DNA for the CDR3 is TGTGCCAGCAGCGAAACCCGATTGGGACTAGGCTCCTACAATGAGCAGTTCTTC.

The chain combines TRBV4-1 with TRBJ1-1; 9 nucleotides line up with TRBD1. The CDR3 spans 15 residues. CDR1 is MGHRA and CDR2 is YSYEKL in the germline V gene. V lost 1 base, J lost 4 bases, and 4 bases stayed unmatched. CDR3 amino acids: CASSQARGQGTEAFF. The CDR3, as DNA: TGCGCCAGCAGCCAAGCAAGGGGACAGGGCACTGAAGCTTTCTTT.

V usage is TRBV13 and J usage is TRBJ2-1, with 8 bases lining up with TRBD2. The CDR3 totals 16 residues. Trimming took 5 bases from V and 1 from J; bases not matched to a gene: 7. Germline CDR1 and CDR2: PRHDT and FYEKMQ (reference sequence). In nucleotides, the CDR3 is TGTGCCAGCAGCCTCTGGGCGGGGGGTTCCTACAATGAGCAGTTCTTC. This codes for CASSLWAGGSYNEQFF.

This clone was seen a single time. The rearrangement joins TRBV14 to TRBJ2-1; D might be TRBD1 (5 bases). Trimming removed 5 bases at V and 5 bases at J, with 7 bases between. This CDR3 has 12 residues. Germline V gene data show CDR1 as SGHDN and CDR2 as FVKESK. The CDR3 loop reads CASSGANNEQFF. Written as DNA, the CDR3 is TGTGCCAGCAGCGGGGCGAACAATGAGCAGTTCTTC.

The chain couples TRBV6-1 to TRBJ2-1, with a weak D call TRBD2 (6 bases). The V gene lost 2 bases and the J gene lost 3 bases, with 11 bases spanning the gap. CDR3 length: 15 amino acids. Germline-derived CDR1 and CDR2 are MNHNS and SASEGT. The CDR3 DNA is TGTGCCAGCAGTGAAAGTGGGGGGATCTACAATGAGCAGTTCTTC. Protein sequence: CASSESGGIYNEQFF.

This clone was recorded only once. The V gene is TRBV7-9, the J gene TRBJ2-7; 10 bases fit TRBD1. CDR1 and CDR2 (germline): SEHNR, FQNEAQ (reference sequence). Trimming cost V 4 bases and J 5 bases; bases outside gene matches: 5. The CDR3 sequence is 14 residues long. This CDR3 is CASSSGTGDDEQYF. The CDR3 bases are TGTGCCAGCAGCTCCGGGACAGGGGACGACGAGCAGTACTTC. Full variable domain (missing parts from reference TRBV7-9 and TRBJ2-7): DTGVSQNPRHKITKRGQNVTFRCDPISEHNRLYWYRQTLGQGPEFLTYFQNEAQLEKSRLLSDRFSAERPKGSFSTLEIQRTEQGDSAMYLCASSSGTGDDEQYFGPGTRLTVT.

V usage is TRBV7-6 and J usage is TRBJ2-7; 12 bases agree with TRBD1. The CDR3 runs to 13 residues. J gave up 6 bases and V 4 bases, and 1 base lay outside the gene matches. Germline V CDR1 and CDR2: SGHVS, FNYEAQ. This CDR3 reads CASSSGQGAEQYF. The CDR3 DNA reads TGTGCCAGCAGCTCGGGACAGGGGGCCGAGCAGTACTTC.

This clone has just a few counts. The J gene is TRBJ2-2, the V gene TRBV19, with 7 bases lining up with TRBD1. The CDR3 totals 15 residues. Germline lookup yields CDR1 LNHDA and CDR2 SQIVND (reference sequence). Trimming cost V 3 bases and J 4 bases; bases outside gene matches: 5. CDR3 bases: TGTGCCAGTAGTATCGACAGGGTTTCCACCGGGGAGCTGTTTTTT. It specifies CASSIDRVSTGELFF.

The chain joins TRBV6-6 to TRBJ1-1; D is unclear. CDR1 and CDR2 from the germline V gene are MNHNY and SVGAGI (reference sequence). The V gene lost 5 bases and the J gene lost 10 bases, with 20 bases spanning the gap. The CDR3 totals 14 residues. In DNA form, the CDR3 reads TGTGCCAGCAGTGGGCAGGCCGCCCGTGAAGGAGCTTTCTTT. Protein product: CASSGQAAREGAFF.

In DNA form, the CDR3 reads TGTGCCAGCAGCTTTGGACAGGCCCTCACTGAAGCTTTCTTT. Translated, it gives CASSFGQALTEAFF. The rearrangement links TRBV11-1 to TRBJ1-1; 7 bases fit TRBD1. J gave up 4 bases and V 3 bases, and 5 bases lay outside the gene matches. The germline V gene has CDR1 SGHAT and CDR2 FQDESV (reference sequence). CDR3 length equals 14 residues.

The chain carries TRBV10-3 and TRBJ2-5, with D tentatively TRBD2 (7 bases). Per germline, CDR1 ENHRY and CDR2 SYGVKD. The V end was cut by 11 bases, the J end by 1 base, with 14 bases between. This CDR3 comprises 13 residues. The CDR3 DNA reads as TGTGCCGGGGGGGGCGGGGGCCAAGAGACCCAGTACTTC. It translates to CAGGGGGQETQYF.

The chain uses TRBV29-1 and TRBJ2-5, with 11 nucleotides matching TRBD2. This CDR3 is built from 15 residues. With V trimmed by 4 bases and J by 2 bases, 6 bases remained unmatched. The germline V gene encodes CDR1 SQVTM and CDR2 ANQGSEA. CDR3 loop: CSVVLAGEKQETQYF. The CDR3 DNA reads TGCAGCGTTGTACTAGCGGGGGAGAAACAAGAGACCCAGTACTTC. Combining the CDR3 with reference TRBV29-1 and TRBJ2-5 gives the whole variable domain SAVISQKPSRDICQRGTSLTIQCQVDSQVTMMFWYRQQPGQSLTLIATANQGSEATYESGFVIDKFPISRPNLTFSTLTVSNMSPEDSSIYLCSVVLAGEKQETQYFGPGTRLLVL.

The CDR3 nucleotides read TGTGCCAGCAGTGAAGTAGAGTCATTCTATGGCTACACCTTC. This translates into CASSEVESFYGYTF. The gene calls are TRBV2 and TRBJ1-2; D gene unclear. This CDR3 region has 14 residues. Germline lookup yields CDR1 SNHLY and CDR2 FYNNEI. Trimming pared 1 base from V and 4 bases from J, leaving 10 bases between.

CDR3 loop: CASSLTGSGHEQYF. CDR3 coding DNA: TGTGCCAGCAGCTTGACAGGGTCCGGGCACGAGCAGTACTTC. The chain recombines TRBV7-3 with TRBJ2-7; TRBD1 aligns across 7 bases. This CDR3 has 14 residues. V was pared by 3 bases and J by 5 bases, with 7 bases of the junction left unmatched. Per germline, CDR1 SGHTA and CDR2 FQGTGA.

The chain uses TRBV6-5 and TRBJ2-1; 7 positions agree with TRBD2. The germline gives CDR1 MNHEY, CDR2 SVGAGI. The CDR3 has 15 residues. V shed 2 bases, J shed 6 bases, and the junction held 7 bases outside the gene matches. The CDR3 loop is CASSYPAGIGNEQFF. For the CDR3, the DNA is TGTGCCAGCAGTTACCCAGCGGGGATCGGCAATGAGCAGTTCTTC.

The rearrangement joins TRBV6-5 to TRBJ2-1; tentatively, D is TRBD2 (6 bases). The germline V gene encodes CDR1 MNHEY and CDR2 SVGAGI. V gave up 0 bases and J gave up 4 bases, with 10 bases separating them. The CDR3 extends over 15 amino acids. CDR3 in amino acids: CASSYSVAGYNEQFF. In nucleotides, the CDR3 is TGTGCCAGCAGTTACTCAGTGGCGGGGTACAATGAGCAGTTCTTC.

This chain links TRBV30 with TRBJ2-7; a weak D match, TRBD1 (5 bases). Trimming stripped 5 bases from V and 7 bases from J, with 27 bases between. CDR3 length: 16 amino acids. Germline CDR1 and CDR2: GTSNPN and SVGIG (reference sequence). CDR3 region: CAWAPRKQVFYLEQYF. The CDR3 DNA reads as TGTGCCTGGGCCCCCCGAAAACAGGTATTCTACCTGGAGCAGTACTTC.

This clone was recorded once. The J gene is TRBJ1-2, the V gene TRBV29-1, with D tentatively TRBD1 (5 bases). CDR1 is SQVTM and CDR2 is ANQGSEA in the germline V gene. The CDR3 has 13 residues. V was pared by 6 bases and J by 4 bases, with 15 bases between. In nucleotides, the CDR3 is TGCAGCGTGAGACAGATCGGCCGCTATGGCTACACCTTC. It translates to CSVRQIGRYGYTF.

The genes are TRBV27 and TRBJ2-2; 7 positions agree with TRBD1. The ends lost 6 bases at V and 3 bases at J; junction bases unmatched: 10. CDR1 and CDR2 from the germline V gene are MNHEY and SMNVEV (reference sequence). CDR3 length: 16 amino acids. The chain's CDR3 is CASSAIQQGYTGELFF. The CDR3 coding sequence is TGTGCCAGCAGCGCGATACAACAGGGGTACACCGGGGAGCTGTTTTTT.

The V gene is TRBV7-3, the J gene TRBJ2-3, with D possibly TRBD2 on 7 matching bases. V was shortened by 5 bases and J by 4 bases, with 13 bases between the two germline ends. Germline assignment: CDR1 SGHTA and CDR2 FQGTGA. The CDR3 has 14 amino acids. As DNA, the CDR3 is TGTGCCAGCAGCCCGAGGGGGGGGCCAGATACGCAGTATTTT. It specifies CASSPRGGPDTQYF. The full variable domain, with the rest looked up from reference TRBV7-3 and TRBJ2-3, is GAGVSQTPSNKVTEKGKYVELRCDPISGHTALYWYRQSLGQGPEFLIYFQGTGAADDSGLPNDRFFAVRPEGSVSTLKIQRTERGDSAVYLCASSPRGGPDTQYFGPGTRLTVL.